This TCR beta chain is drawn from a study of blood T cells in healthy people across ages. For the study at large: About one barcoded beta molecule was captured per two T cells (by template switching).

Germline V gene sequence: CDR1 ENHRY, CDR2 SYGVKD. With 4 bases removed from V and 4 bases from J, the gap between germline ends came to 4 bases. The CDR3 consists of 11 residues. A J-beta primer mix and a sample-barcoded 5' primer were used in a second PCR of about 7 to 12 cycles. Every molecule of cDNA carried a tag from a template-switch adaptor with 12 random nucleotides. There were at least 2.5 million CDR3-containing paired-end reads obtained from each sample. MiXCR, run by TCRdb on the 5' RACE reads, gives a single entry per CDR3 protein. Here the sample spans under 800,000 distinct CDR3 sequences, around 21% being singletons.

Sequenced sample: blood. This chain links TRBV10-3 with TRBJ1-2; no definite D call. The source is a man in his 70s in good health. The DNA of the CDR3 is TGTGCCATCAGTGGAGTCTATGGCTACACCTTC. It encodes CAISGVYGYTF.